Below, 21 T cell receptor beta chains from the same sample are listed, as sequenced in a study of T cell responses to AZD1222 COVID-19 vaccine (dated by TCRdb to 2020 to 2022). The library was produced with the immunoSEQ multiplex PCR assay. Held by TCRdb, this immuneACCESS table contains in-frame sequences only and omits some clones. Under half of the omission traces to an unresolved V gene where checked; the cause of the rest is unknown. This sample lists about 110,000 clones; 70% to 90% were detected once. Together, the top ten hold 7.7% of the sample. The time point tag for this specimen amounts to: baseline before first vaccination. The source was peripheral blood, collected on day 0 of AZD1222 vaccination. The receptors were sampled from an adult in good health.

The V gene is TRBV4-1, the J gene TRBJ2-5; D gene uncertain. This CDR3 is built from 13 residues. Trimming took off 2 bases at V and 5 bases at J, with 9 bases between the two ends. Germline-derived CDR1 and CDR2 are MGHRA and YSYEKL. In DNA form, the CDR3 reads TGCGCCAGCAGCCAACACTCGGTCGAGACCCAGTACTTC. Its protein is CASSQHSVETQYF.

This rearrangement joins TRBV5-1 to TRBJ2-7; the D is unclear. The CDR3 length is 13 residues. In germline, CDR1 is SGHRS, CDR2 YFSETQ. Trimming removed 4 bases from V and 3 bases from J, with 11 bases in between. CDR3 bases: TGCGCCAGCAGCCCCCGCCCAGACTACGAGCAGTACTTC. Translated: CASSPRPDYEQYF.

The chain links TRBV6-2 or TRBV6-3 to TRBJ1-2, with no clear D. The CDR3 length is 12 residues. Trimming stripped 2 bases from V and 14 bases from J, with 15 bases between. CDR1 and CDR2 (germline): MNHEY, SVGEGT. In nucleotides, the CDR3 is TGTGCCAGCAGTTACGAAAAGGGAGCGGGAACCTTC. Its translation is CASSYEKGAGTF.

This clone showed up just once. CDR3 DNA: TGTGCCAGCAGTGGGGACAGGGGCCCCTTTTCCTACGAGCAGTACTTC. Translation: CASSGDRGPFSYEQYF. The V call is TRBV25-1, the J call TRBJ2-7, with 10 positions matching TRBD1. V was pared by 4 bases and J by 1 base, with 7 bases of the junction left unmatched. The CDR3 has 16 residues. CDR1 MGHDK and CDR2 SYGVNS come from the germline V gene.

This clone has a single count. The V call is TRBV4-2, the J call TRBJ2-1, with 10 nucleotides matching TRBD1. Germline V gene sequence: CDR1 LGHNA, CDR2 YNFKEQ. The CDR3 runs to 17 residues. The junction had 4 bases not matched to a gene; V was cut back by 0 bases and J by 2 bases. CDR3 protein: CASSQELGQGTYNEQFF. The CDR3 DNA is TGTGCCAGCAGCCAAGAACTGGGACAGGGGACCTACAATGAGCAGTTCTTC.

The chain uses TRBV18 and TRBJ1-1; 7 bases map to TRBD1. The CDR3 totals 15 residues. With 3 bases clipped from V and 2 bases from J, the junction kept 6 bases outside the gene matches. In germline, CDR1 is KGHSH, CDR2 LQKENI. The CDR3 bases are TGTGCCAGCTCACCCACAGGGGCCCAAAACACTGAAGCTTTCTTT. Protein: CASSPTGAQNTEAFF. The complete variable domain, with remaining parts taken from reference TRBV18 and TRBJ1-1, reads NAGVMQNPRHLVRRRGQEARLRCSPMKGHSHVYWYRQLPEEGLKFMVYLQKENIIDESGMPKERFSAEFPKEGPSILRIQQVVRGDSAAYFCASSPTGAQNTEAFFGQGTRLTVV.

The chain uses TRBV10-2 and TRBJ2-1; 9 bases map to TRBD1. Germline V gives CDR1 WSHSY, CDR2 SAAADI. The CDR3 is made up of 15 amino acids. The trim removed 5 bases at V and 4 bases at J, leaving 6 bases unmatched. This CDR3 reads CASSTTGGGYNEQFF. CDR3 DNA: TGCGCCAGCAGTACCACAGGGGGCGGGTACAATGAGCAGTTCTTC.

The V gene is TRBV6-6, the J gene TRBJ1-5, with a possible D match to TRBD1 (5 bases). The V end was cut by 6 bases, the J end by 0 bases, with 12 bases between. Germline lookup yields CDR1 MNHNY and CDR2 SVGAGI (reference sequence). CDR3 length: 15 residues. CDR3 coding DNA: TGTGCCAGCAGCCAAGACAGCTATAGCAATCAGCCCCAGCATTTT. Translation: CASSQDSYSNQPQHF.

This chain links TRBV30 with TRBJ1-2, with 9 bases identical to TRBD1. CDR1 is GTSNPN, CDR2 SVGIG, per germline (reference sequence). V trimming: 8 bases; J trimming: 4 bases; junction bases outside the gene matches: 11. This CDR3 has 14 amino acids. CDR3 in amino acids: CAASLRQGGYGYTF. The CDR3, as DNA: TGTGCCGCCTCCTTGAGACAGGGGGGCTATGGCTACACCTTC.

This clone appeared once. The chain combines TRBV7-2 with TRBJ2-5; D ambiguous. Per the germline V gene, CDR1 is SGHTA and CDR2 is FQGNSA. The CDR3 is 13 residues long. V dropped 1 base and J dropped 4 bases, with 7 bases sitting between them. DNA of the CDR3: TGTGCCAGCAGCTTAGGGTACCGAGAGACCCAGTACTTC. Translation gives CASSLGYRETQYF. Complete variable domain (other parts from reference TRBV7-2 and TRBJ2-5): GAGVSQSPSNKVTEKGKDVELRCDPISGHTALYWYRQSLGQGLEFLIYFQGNSAPDKSGLPSDRFSAERTGGSVSTLTIQRTQQEDSAVYLCASSLGYRETQYFGPGTRLLVL.

The J gene is TRBJ2-5, the V gene TRBV28, with D perhaps matching TRBD1 (6 bases). From germline, CDR1 is MDHEN and CDR2 SYDVKM. V gave up 5 bases and J gave up 2 bases, with 15 bases separating them. The CDR3 has 15 residues. CDR3 region: CASSISSRGQETQYF. The CDR3 DNA follows: TGTGCCAGCAGTATCTCCTCCAGGGGTCAAGAGACCCAGTACTTC.

The V call is TRBV5-6, the J call TRBJ2-5; 8 nucleotides line up with TRBD2. CDR3 length: 16 amino acids. Germline loops: CDR1 SGHDT, CDR2 YYEEEE. After removal of 4 bases from V and 4 bases from J, the junction contained 12 bases not matched to a gene. The CDR3 coding sequence is TGTGCCAGCAGCGGTCTAGCGGGTGGCCCCCCAGAGACCCAGTACTTC. It specifies CASSGLAGGPPETQYF.

The CDR3 DNA reads as TGCGCCAGCAGCACTCGGGGAGACCGGAACACCGGGGAGCTGTTTTTT. Translated, it gives CASSTRGDRNTGELFF. The chain recombines TRBV5-1 with TRBJ2-2, with a tentative D call TRBD2 (5 bases). The V end was cut by 4 bases, the J end by 1 base, with 14 bases between. This CDR3 spans 16 amino acids. Germline lookup yields CDR1 SGHRS and CDR2 YFSETQ.

V and J are TRBV3-1 (or the pseudogene TRBV3-2) and TRBJ2-1; 7 bases fit TRBD2. Germline CDR1 LGHDT, CDR2 YNNKEL (reference sequence). Trimming cost V 0 bases and J 6 bases; bases outside gene matches: 2. This CDR3 comprises 14 residues. The DNA of the CDR3 is TGTGCCAGCAGCCAAGAGGGGGGGGGCAATGAGCAGTTCTTC. This sequence encodes CASSQEGGGNEQFF.

The chain joins TRBV5-5 to TRBJ2-7; 12 bases map to TRBD1. CDR3 size: 17 residues. Germline CDR1 and CDR2: SGHKS and YYEKEE (reference sequence). Trimming cost V 0 bases and J 3 bases; bases outside gene matches: 7. CDR3 bases: TGTGCCAGCAGCTTGGTTAAAGGGACAGGGGGCTTCTACGAGCAGTACTTC. This translates into CASSLVKGTGGFYEQYF.

The V call is TRBV12-5, the J call TRBJ1-2, with a possible D match to TRBD1 (5 bases). This CDR3 is 17 amino acids long. V lost 4 bases to trimming and J lost 5 bases, with 23 bases between them. CDR1 and CDR2 from the germline V gene are LGHNT and FRNRAP. In nucleotides, the CDR3 is TGTGCTAGTGGTTCCGTCCGAGGAGACAGCCTTAGTTATGGCTACACCTTC. Translated, it gives CASGSVRGDSLSYGYTF.

This clone has only a few counts. The chain joins TRBV10-3 to TRBJ2-7, with 8 positions matching TRBD1. The CDR3 totals 13 residues. V dropped 5 bases and J dropped 4; count of bases not matched to a gene: 4. The germline V gene has CDR1 ENHRY and CDR2 SYGVKD. The DNA for the CDR3 is TGTGCCATCAGTTTCGGACAGGGTTACGAGCAGTACTTC. This codes for CAISFGQGYEQYF.

V gene TRBV28 combines with J gene TRBJ1-4; D unresolved. The CDR3 sequence is 14 residues long. Per germline, CDR1 MDHEN and CDR2 SYDVKM. The V gene lost 6 bases and the J gene lost 5 bases, with 13 bases spanning the gap. The CDR3 loop is CASRAFGQNEKLFF. The CDR3 nucleotides read TGTGCCAGCAGGGCCTTTGGGCAGAATGAAAAACTGTTTTTT.

The rearrangement joins TRBV5-4 to TRBJ2-3, with D maybe TRBD1 (6 bases). Germline V lookup: CDR1 SGHNT, CDR2 YYREEE (reference sequence). Trimming took 7 bases from V and 6 from J, leaving 12 bases between them. This CDR3 has 12 amino acids. As DNA, the CDR3 is TGTGCCAGCCGCGACAGGTCGGATACGCAGTATTTT. Translation gives CASRDRSDTQYF.

The chain carries TRBV7-9 and TRBJ2-1, with D possibly TRBD1 on 7 matching bases. The CDR3 has 16 residues. The V end was cut by 7 bases, the J end by 9 bases, with 25 bases between. Germline V gene lookup returns CDR1 SEHNR and CDR2 FQNEAQ (reference sequence). CDR3 sequence: CASTPRGGTPGGEQFF. CDR3 DNA: TGTGCCAGCACCCCTCGGGGCGGGACCCCAGGGGGTGAGCAGTTCTTC.

The J gene is TRBJ2-6, the V gene TRBV5-1, with 9 bases lining up with TRBD1. Per germline, CDR1 SGHRS and CDR2 YFSETQ. This CDR3 has 16 residues. Trimming took 0 bases from V and 3 from J; bases not matched to a gene: 1. The CDR3 sequence: CASSLGTGDGANVLTF. In DNA, the CDR3 is TGCGCCAGCAGCTTGGGGACAGGGGATGGGGCCAACGTCCTGACTTTC.